This T cell receptor beta chain was sequenced during a study of cytomegalovirus exposure and HLA in healthy donors. PCR used 60 Vbeta primers and 13 Jbeta primers. Method: immunoSEQ multiplex PCR; TCRdb's copy keeps in-frame clones and lacks some. The sample includes approximately 200,000 clones, over 60% of them seen just once. This clone was recorded once. Germline V CDR1 and CDR2: MNHEY, SVGAGI. V lost 2 bases and J lost 7, with 11 bases in between. CDR3 length equals 13 residues. Input material: PBMCs. The TCR comes from a man in his late teens or twenties in good health and CMV-seronegative. The chain joins TRBV6-5 to TRBJ1-1, with D uncertain. In DNA, the CDR3 is TGTGCCAGCAGTTACAATCGGGGATATGAAGCTTTCTTT. It translates to CASSYNRGYEAFF.